Listed below are T cell receptor beta chains from one sample, sequenced in a study of cytomegalovirus exposure and HLA in healthy donors. Profiled with immunoSEQ multiplex PCR; TCRdb holds only in-frame clones, not every one. The sample consists of roughly 150,000 clones, 88% of them appearing once. The sample was PBMCs. These TCRs come from a man in his late teens or twenties in good health and CMV-seronegative. Each CDR3 is given with its conserved first and last residue. Part of the rows lack a size; the others show once, few, many or a class for expanded clones.

V: TRBV28
length: 15
J: TRBJ2-1
size: -
CDR3: CASSPRLAGFNEQFF

V: TRBV4-1
length: 13
J: TRBJ2-2
size: once
CDR3: CASSQSRAGELFF

V: TRBV27
length: 13
J: TRBJ2-3
size: -
CDR3: CASSLSATDTQYF

V: TRBV28
length: 16
J: TRBJ1-2
size: -
CDR3: CASRPSTPGQGGGYTF

V: TRBV29-1
length: 11
J: TRBJ1-2
size: -
CDR3: CSVGTGGGYTF

V: TRBV6-5
length: 14
J: TRBJ2-7
size: -
CDR3: CASSLEGGNYEQYF

V: TRBV7-9
length: 11
J: TRBJ2-7
size: once
CDR3: CASSSHYEQYF

V: TRBV19
length: 12
J: TRBJ2-5
size: -
CDR3: CASSDTRQTQYF

V: TRBV7-8
length: 16
J: TRBJ1-5
size: -
CDR3: CASSLGQGVSNQPQHF

V: TRBV28
length: 16
J: TRBJ2-3
size: -
CDR3: CASRFRRGDSADTQYF

V: TRBV6-5
length: 15
J: TRBJ2-7
size: -
CDR3: CASSQTGGLAWEQYF

V: TRBV5-1
length: 15
J: TRBJ1-3
size: -
CDR3: CASSLAGWTGNTIYF

V: TRBV5-1
length: 14
J: TRBJ1-2
size: -
CDR3: CASSLGTVGYGYTF

V: TRBV28
length: 14
J: TRBJ2-7
size: -
CDR3: CASSFFQGAYEQYF

V: TRBV27
length: 13
J: TRBJ2-5
size: -
CDR3: CASSPAEEQTQYF

V: TRBV2
length: 17
J: TRBJ2-2
size: -
CDR3: CASSGLAGGPGTGELFF

V: TRBV4-3
length: 16
J: TRBJ1-3
size: -
CDR3: CASSQAGQTSGNTIYF

V: TRBV19
length: 15
J: TRBJ1-2
size: -
CDR3: CASTQEGRRSYGYTF

V: TRBV7-9
length: 14
J: TRBJ2-1
size: -
CDR3: CASSLVQGRNEQFF

V: TRBV10-2
length: 15
J: TRBJ2-1
size: -
CDR3: CARSPGQGGYNEQFF

V: TRBV6-5
length: 15
J: TRBJ2-3
size: once
CDR3: CASSSVAGAMDTQYF

V: TRBV7-9
length: 14
J: TRBJ2-4
size: few
CDR3: CASSPPSGSDIQYF

V: TRBV11-2
length: 15
J: TRBJ2-1
size: -
CDR3: CASSYRDRPYNEQFF

V: TRBV18
length: 15
J: TRBJ2-3
size: -
CDR3: CASSWSTGGDDTQYF

V: TRBV5-6
length: 11
J: TRBJ1-2
size: -
CDR3: CASSLDRGYTF

V: TRBV25-1
length: 16
J: TRBJ1-1
size: -
CDR3: CASSPPRGHGTNMAFF

V: TRBV19
length: 13
J: TRBJ1-2
size: -
CDR3: CASSIRQGTSYTF

V: TRBV7-9
length: 15
J: TRBJ2-1
size: -
CDR3: CASSPPGGGSNEQFF

V: TRBV7-2
length: 16
J: TRBJ2-3
size: -
CDR3: CASSLNGGGGTDTQYF

V: TRBV7-2
length: 13
J: TRBJ2-3
size: once
CDR3: CASSALREDTQYF

V: TRBV11-2
length: 14
J: TRBJ1-6
size: once
CDR3: CASSLDEARTPLHF

V: TRBV5-1
length: 16
J: TRBJ2-3
size: -
CDR3: CASSFGTSGGPDTQYF

V: TRBV6-1
length: 13
J: TRBJ2-1
size: -
CDR3: CASSEGGGNEQFF

V: TRBV6-4
length: 14
J: TRBJ1-1
size: -
CDR3: CASSVEGSGTEAFF

V: TRBV19
length: 15
J: TRBJ1-2
size: -
CDR3: CASSITQTTNYGYTF

V: TRBV5-1
length: 14
J: TRBJ1-5
size: few
CDR3: CASSLTGGNQPQHF

V: TRBV7-9
length: 15
J: TRBJ2-7
size: -
CDR3: CASRTTGGNTYEQYF

V: TRBV27
length: 15
J: TRBJ1-2
size: -
CDR3: CASSRGGAHFYGYTF

V: TRBV11-2
length: 14
J: TRBJ2-2
size: -
CDR3: CASSFTGDHGELFF

V: TRBV28
length: 12
J: TRBJ2-7
size: -
CDR3: CASEQEAYEQYF

V: TRBV2
length: 12
J: TRBJ1-1
size: -
CDR3: CASSVAPPEAFF

V: TRBV5-1
length: 16
J: TRBJ2-3
size: -
CDR3: CASSLSRGASPDTQYF

V: TRBV4-2
length: 17
J: TRBJ2-1
size: -
CDR3: CASSQTLTSGAYNEQFF